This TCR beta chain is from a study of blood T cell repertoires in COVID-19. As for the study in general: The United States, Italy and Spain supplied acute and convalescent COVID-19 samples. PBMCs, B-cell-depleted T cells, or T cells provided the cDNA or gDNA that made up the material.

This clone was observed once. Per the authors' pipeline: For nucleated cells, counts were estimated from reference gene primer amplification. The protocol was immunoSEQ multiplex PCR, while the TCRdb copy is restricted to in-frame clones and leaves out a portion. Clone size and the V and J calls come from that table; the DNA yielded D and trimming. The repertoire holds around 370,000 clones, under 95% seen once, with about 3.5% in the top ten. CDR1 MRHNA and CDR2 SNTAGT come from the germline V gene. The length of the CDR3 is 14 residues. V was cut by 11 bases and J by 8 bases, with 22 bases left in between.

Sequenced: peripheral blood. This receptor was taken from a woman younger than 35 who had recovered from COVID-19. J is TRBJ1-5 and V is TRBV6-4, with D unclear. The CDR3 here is CAPSGAGFAEPQHF. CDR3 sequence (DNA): TGTGCCCCGAGCGGAGCCGGGTTTGCGGAGCCCCAGCATTTT.